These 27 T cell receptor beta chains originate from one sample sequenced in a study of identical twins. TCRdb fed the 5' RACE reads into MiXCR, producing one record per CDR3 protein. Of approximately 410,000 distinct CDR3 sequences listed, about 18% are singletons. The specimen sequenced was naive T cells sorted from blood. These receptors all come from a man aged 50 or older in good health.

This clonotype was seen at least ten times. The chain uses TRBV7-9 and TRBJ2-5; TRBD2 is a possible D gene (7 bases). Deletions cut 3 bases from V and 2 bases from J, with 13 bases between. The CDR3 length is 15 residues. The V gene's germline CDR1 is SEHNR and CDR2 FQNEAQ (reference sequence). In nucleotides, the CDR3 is TGTGCCAGCAGCTTCAGGGGAGGGGGGCAAGAGACCCAGTACTTC. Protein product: CASSFRGGGQETQYF.

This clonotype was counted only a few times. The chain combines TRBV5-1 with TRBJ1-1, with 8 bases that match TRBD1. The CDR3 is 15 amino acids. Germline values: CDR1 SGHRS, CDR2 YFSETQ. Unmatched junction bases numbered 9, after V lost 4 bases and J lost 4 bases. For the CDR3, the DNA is TGCGCCAGCAGCGAAACCGGGACAGGCGGCACTGAAGCTTTCTTT. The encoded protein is CASSETGTGGTEAFF. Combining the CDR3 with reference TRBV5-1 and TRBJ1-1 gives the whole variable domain KAGVTQTPRYLIKTRGQQVTLSCSPISGHRSVSWYQQTPGQGLQFLFEYFSETQRNKGNFPGRFSGRQFSNSRSEMNVSTLELGDSALYLCASSETGTGGTEAFFGQGTRLTVV.

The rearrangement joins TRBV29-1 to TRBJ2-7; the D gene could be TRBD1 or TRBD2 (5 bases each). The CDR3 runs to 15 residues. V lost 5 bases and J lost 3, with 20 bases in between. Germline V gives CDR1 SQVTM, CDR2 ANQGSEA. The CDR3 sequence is CSVLTLAGGGYEQYF. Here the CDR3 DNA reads TGCAGCGTTCTCACGCTTGCGGGTGGGGGCTACGAGCAGTACTTC.

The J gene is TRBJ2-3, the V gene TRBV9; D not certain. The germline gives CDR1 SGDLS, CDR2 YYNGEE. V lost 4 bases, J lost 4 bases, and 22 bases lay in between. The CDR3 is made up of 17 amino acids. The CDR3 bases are TGTGCCAGCAGCCCCCGGTCGCCCGCTGGGGTTCCAGATACGCAGTATTTT. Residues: CASSPRSPAGVPDTQYF.

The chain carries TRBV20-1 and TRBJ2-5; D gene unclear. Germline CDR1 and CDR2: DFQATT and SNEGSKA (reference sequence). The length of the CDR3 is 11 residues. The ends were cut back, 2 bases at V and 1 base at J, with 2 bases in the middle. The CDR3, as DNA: TGCAGTGCTAGAATCCAAGAGACCCAGTACTTC. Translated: CSARIQETQYF.

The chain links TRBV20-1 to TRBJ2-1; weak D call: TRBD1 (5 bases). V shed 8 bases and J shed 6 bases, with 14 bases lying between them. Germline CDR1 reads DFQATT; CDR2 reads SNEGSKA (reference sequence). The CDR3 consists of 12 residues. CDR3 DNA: TGCAGTCAGGGCCCCTCCAGCAATGAGCAGTTCTTC. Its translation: CSQGPSSNEQFF.

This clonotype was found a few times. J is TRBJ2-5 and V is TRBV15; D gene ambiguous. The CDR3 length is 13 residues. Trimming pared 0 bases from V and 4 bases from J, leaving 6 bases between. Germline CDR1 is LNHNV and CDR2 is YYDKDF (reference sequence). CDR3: CATSRDRSETQYF. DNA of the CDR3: TGTGCCACCAGCAGAGACAGATCAGAGACCCAGTACTTC. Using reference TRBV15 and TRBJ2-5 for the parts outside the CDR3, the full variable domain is DAMVIQNPRYQVTQFGKPVTLSCSQTLNHNVMYWYQQKSSQAPKLLFHYYDKDFNNEADTPDNFQSRRPNTSFCFLDIRSPGLGDTAMYLCATSRDRSETQYFGPGTRLLVL.

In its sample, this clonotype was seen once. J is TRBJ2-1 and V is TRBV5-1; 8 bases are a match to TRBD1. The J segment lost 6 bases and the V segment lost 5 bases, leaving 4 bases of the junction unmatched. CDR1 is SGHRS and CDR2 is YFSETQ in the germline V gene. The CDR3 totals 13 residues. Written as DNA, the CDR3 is TGCGCCAGCAGTTACGACAGGGGCAATGAGCAGTTCTTC. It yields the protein CASSYDRGNEQFF. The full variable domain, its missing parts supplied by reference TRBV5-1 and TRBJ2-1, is KAGVTQTPRYLIKTRGQQVTLSCSPISGHRSVSWYQQTPGQGLQFLFEYFSETQRNKGNFPGRFSGRQFSNSRSEMNVSTLELGDSALYLCASSYDRGNEQFFGPGTRLTVL.

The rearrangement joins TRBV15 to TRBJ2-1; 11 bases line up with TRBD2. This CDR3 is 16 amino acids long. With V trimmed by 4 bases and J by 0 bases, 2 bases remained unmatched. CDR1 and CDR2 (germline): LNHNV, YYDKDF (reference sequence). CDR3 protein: CATSTTSGASYNEQFF. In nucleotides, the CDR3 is TGTGCCACCAGCACGACTAGCGGGGCCTCCTACAATGAGCAGTTCTTC.

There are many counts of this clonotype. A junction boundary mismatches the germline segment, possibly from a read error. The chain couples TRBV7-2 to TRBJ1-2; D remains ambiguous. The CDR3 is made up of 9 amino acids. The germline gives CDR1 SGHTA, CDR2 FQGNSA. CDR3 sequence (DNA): TGTGCCAGCAGTTCCACGTTATGGTTC. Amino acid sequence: CASSSTLWF.

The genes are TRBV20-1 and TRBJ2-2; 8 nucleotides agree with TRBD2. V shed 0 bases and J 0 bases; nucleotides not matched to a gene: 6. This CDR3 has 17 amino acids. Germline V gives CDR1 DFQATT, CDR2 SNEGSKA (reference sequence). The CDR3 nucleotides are TGCAGTGCTAGAGATCTGCTAGCGGGTTCGAACACCGGGGAGCTGTTTTTT. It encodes CSARDLLAGSNTGELFF.

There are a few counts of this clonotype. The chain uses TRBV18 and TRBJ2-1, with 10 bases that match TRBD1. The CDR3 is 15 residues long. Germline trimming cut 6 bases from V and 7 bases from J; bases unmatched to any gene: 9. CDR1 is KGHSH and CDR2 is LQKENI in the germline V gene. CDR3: CASSPTGTGVNEQFF. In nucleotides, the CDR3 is TGTGCCAGCTCCCCTACCGGGACAGGGGTGAATGAGCAGTTCTTC.

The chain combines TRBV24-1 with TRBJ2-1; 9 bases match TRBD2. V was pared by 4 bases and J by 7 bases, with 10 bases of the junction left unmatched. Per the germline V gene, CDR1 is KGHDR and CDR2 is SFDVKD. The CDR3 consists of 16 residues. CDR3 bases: TGTGCCACCAGTGACCCCCTTAGCGGGAGAGGGAATGAGCAGTTCTTC. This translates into CATSDPLSGRGNEQFF.

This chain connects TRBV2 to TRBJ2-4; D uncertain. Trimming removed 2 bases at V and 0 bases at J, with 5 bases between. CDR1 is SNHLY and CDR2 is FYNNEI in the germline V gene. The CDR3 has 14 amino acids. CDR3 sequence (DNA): TGTGCCAGCAGTGAAAGCCGAGCCAAAAACATTCAGTACTTC. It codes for CASSESRAKNIQYF.

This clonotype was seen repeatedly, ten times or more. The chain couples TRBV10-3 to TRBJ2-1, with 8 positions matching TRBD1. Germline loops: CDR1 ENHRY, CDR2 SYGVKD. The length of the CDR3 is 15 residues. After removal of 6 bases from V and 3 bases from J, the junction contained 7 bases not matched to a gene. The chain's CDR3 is CAIRPTGTGYNEQFF. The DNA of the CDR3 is TGTGCCATCAGACCTACCGGGACAGGCTACAATGAGCAGTTCTTC.

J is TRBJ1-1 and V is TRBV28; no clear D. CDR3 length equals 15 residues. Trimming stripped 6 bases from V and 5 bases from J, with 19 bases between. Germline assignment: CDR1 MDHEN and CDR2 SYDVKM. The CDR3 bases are TGTGCCAGCAGGGGAGAAAAAAAACAGACAACTGAAGCTTTCTTT. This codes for CASRGEKKQTTEAFF.

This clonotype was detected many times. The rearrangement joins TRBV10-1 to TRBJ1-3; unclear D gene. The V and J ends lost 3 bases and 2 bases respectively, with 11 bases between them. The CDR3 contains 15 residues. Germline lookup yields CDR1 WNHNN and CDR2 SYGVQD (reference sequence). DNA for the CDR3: TGCGCCAGCAGTGATACCGGGATCGCTGGAAACACCATATATTTT. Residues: CASSDTGIAGNTIYF.

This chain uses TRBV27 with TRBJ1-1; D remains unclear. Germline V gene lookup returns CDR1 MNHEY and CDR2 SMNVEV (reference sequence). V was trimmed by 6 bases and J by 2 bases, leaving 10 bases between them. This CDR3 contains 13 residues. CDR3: CASRPSANTEAFF. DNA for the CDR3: TGTGCCAGCAGGCCCAGTGCCAACACTGAAGCTTTCTTT.

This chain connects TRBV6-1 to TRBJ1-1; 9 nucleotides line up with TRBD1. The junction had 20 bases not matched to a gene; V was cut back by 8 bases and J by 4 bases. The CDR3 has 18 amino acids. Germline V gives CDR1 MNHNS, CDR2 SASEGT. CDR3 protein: CASLTTREYRGRSTEAFF. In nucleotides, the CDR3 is TGTGCCAGCTTAACTACAAGGGAATACAGGGGGCGCAGCACTGAAGCTTTCTTT.

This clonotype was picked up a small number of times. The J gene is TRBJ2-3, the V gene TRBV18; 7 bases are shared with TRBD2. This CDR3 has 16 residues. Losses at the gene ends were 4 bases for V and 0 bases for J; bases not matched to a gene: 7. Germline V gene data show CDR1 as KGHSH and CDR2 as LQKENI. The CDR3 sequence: CASSLTHSGSTDTQYF. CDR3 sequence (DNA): TGTGCCAGCTCACTCACCCATAGCGGGAGCACAGATACGCAGTATTTT. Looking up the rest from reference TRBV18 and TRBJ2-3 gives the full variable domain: NAGVMQNPRHLVRRRGQEARLRCSPMKGHSHVYWYRQLPEEGLKFMVYLQKENIIDESGMPKERFSAEFPKEGPSILRIQQVVRGDSAAYFCASSLTHSGSTDTQYFGPGTRLTVL.

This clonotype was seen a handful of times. CDR3 residues: CASSRQVIEKLFF. The CDR3 DNA follows: TGTGCCAGCAGCCGACAGGTTATCGAAAAACTGTTTTTT. The V gene is TRBV5-5, the J gene TRBJ1-4, with D perhaps matching TRBD1 (6 bases). The CDR3 is 13 residues long. Germline lookup yields CDR1 SGHKS and CDR2 YYEKEE (reference sequence). With 4 bases removed from V and 8 bases from J, the gap between germline ends came to 12 bases. Combining the CDR3 with reference TRBV5-5 and TRBJ1-4 gives the whole variable domain DAGVTQSPTHLIKTRGQQVTLRCSPISGHKSVSWYQQVLGQGPQFIFQYYEKEERGRGNFPDRFSARQFPNYSSELNVNALLLGDSALYLCASSRQVIEKLFFGSGTQLSVL.

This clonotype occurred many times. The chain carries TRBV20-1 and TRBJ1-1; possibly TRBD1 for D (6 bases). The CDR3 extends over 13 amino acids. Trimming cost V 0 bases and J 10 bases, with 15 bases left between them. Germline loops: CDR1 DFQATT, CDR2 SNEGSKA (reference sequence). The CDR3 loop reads CSARERDKGVAFF. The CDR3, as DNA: TGCAGTGCTAGAGAACGGGACAAAGGGGTAGCTTTCTTT.

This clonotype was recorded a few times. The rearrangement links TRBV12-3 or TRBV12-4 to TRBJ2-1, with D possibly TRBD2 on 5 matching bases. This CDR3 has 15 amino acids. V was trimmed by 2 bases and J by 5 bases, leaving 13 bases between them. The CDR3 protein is CASSLPPGLNNEQFF. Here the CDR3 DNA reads TGTGCCAGCAGTTTACCCCCAGGACTGAACAATGAGCAGTTCTTC.

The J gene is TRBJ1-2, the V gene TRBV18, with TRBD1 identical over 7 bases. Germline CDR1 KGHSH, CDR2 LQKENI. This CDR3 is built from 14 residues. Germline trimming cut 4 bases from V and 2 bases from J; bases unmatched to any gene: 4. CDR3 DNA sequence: TGTGCCAGCTCACAGGGGGCGACCAACTATGGCTACACCTTC. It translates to CASSQGATNYGYTF.

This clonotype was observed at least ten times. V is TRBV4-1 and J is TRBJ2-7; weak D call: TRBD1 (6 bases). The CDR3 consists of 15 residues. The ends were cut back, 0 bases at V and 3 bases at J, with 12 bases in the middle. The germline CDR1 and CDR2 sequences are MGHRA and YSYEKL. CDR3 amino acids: CASSQDQGRGYEQYF. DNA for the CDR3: TGCGCCAGCAGCCAAGATCAGGGGCGCGGCTACGAGCAGTACTTC.

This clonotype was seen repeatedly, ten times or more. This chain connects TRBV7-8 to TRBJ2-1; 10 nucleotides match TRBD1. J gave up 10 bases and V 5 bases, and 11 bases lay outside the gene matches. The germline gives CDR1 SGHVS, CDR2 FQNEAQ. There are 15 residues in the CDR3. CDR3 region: CASSAYRDRGREQFF. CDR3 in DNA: TGTGCCAGCAGCGCCTACCGGGACAGGGGTAGGGAGCAGTTCTTC.

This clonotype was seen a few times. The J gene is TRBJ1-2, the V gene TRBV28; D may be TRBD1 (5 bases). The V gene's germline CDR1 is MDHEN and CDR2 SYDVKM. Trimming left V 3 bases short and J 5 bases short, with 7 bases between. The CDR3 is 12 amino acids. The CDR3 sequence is CASSLKGYGYTF. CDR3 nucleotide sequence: TGTGCCAGCAGTTTGAAGGGGTATGGCTACACCTTC.